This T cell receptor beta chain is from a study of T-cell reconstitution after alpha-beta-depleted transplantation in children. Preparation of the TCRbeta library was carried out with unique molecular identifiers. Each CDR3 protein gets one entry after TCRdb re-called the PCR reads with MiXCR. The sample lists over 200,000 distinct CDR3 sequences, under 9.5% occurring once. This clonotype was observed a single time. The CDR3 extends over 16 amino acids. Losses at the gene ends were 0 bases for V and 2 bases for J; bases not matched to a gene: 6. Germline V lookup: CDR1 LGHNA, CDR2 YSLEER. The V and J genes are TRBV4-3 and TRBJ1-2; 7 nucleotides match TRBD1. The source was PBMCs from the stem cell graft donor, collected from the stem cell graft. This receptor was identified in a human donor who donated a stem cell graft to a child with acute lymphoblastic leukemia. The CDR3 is CASSQEFGRGNYGYTF. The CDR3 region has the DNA TGCGCCAGCAGCCAAGAATTCGGCAGGGGGAACTATGGCTACACCTTC.